Following are 25 T cell receptor beta chains from one sample sequenced in a study of cytomegalovirus exposure and HLA in healthy donors. In the PCR, 60 Vbeta and 13 Jbeta primers were used. Sequenced by immunoSEQ multiplex PCR; TCRdb stores in-frame clones only, minus some. Its table records tens of thousands of clones. Sequencing input: PBMCs. Every receptor here comes from a woman aged 55-69 years in good health and CMV-seropositive.

This chain uses TRBV28 with TRBJ2-2; a possible D gene is TRBD1 (6 bases). Trimming removed 3 bases at V and 4 bases at J, with 15 bases between. Germline assignment: CDR1 MDHEN and CDR2 SYDVKM. CDR3 length equals 16 residues. The CDR3, as DNA: TGTGCCAGCAGTTTTCTCGACAGGCCGCTCACCGGGGAGCTGTTTTTT. Amino acids: CASSFLDRPLTGELFF.

The rearrangement links TRBV6-5 to TRBJ1-1, with 11 positions matching TRBD1. V lost 3 bases and J lost 9; bases outside the gene matches: 6. Germline loops: CDR1 MNHEY, CDR2 SVGAGI. There are 14 residues in the CDR3. The CDR3: CASSYSGTGGKAFF. DNA of the CDR3: TGTGCCAGCAGTTATTCCGGGACAGGGGGGAAAGCTTTCTTT.

The genes are TRBV18 and TRBJ1-5; perhaps TRBD1 as D (6 bases). Trimming shortened V by 3 bases and J by 5 bases, and 14 bases separated the two germline ends. This CDR3 is built from 15 residues. Germline V gene lookup returns CDR1 KGHSH and CDR2 LQKENI. The CDR3 loop is CASSPAGGGDQPQHF. In DNA form, the CDR3 reads TGTGCCAGCTCACCGGCGGGAGGGGGGGATCAGCCCCAGCATTTT.

The gene calls are TRBV9 and TRBJ2-2, with D perhaps TRBD1 (5 bases). The CDR3 consists of 14 residues. The V end lost 3 bases, the J end lost 6 bases, and 12 bases lay between the germline ends. Germline lookup yields CDR1 SGDLS and CDR2 YYNGEE. The CDR3 DNA reads TGTGCCAGCAGCGCCTTGACAGATGCCGGGGAGCTGTTTTTT. This encodes CASSALTDAGELFF.

The gene calls are TRBV18 and TRBJ1-5; D gene unclear. From germline, CDR1 is KGHSH and CDR2 LQKENI. V was cut by 3 bases and J by 7 bases, with 13 bases left in between. The CDR3 is made up of 14 amino acids. As DNA, the CDR3 is TGTGCCAGCTCACCTTCCGGGGAGCGGCAGCCCCAGCATTTT. Its translation: CASSPSGERQPQHF.

The chain carries TRBV28 and TRBJ1-2; unclear D gene. CDR3 length equals 11 residues. The V end lost 4 bases, the J end lost 8 bases, and 8 bases lay between the germline ends. The germline gives CDR1 MDHEN, CDR2 SYDVKM. The CDR3 is CASSSPVGYTF. The CDR3 bases are TGTGCCAGCAGTTCGCCGGTCGGCTACACCTTC.

The chain joins TRBV6-5 to TRBJ2-7; 8 bases map to TRBD2. Germline V lookup: CDR1 MNHEY, CDR2 SVGAGI. Trimming cost V 0 bases and J 2 bases; bases outside gene matches: 3. The CDR3 covers 15 residues. This chain's CDR3 is CASSYSLRGAYEQYF. Here the CDR3 DNA reads TGTGCCAGCAGTTACTCGCTGCGGGGGGCCTACGAGCAGTACTTC.

The chain uses TRBV7-9 and TRBJ1-1; D possibly corresponds to TRBD1 (6 bases). Germline CDR1 SEHNR, CDR2 FQNEAQ (reference sequence). V lost 1 base and J 2 bases, leaving 8 bases between the germline ends. This CDR3 is built from 14 residues. CDR3 sequence: CASSLGQANTEAFF. The CDR3 DNA sequence: TGTGCCAGCAGCTTAGGACAGGCCAACACTGAAGCTTTCTTT.

The J gene is TRBJ1-5, the V gene TRBV11-2, with D tentatively TRBD1 (6 bases). Germline CDR1 SGHAT, CDR2 FQNNGV. Deletions cut 4 bases from V and 4 bases from J, with 11 bases between. The CDR3 has 14 amino acids. CDR3 DNA sequence: TGTGCCAGCAGCTCTTCAGGGGCTAATCAGCCCCAGCATTTT. Translated, it gives CASSSSGANQPQHF.

V and J are TRBV6-5 and TRBJ2-7, with a tentative D call TRBD2 (7 bases). Germline V gene sequence: CDR1 MNHEY, CDR2 SVGAGI. Trimming pared 0 bases from V and 2 bases from J, leaving 14 bases between. The CDR3 is 16 amino acids. The CDR3 nucleotides are TGTGCCAGCAGTTACTCCGGGGCGGGGGCTGCCTACGAGCAGTACTTC. Translation gives CASSYSGAGAAYEQYF.

The rearrangement uses TRBV4-1 and TRBJ1-4; possible D gene TRBD1, 6 bases. Germline loops: CDR1 MGHRA, CDR2 YSYEKL. This CDR3 spans 19 amino acids. Trimming took off 2 bases at V and 5 bases at J, with 24 bases between the two ends. Here the CDR3 DNA reads TGCGCCAGCAGCCAACCGTGGTGGGGCGGGGGCGGACAGAATGAAAAACTGTTTTTT. It encodes CASSQPWWGGGGQNEKLFF.

The rearrangement joins TRBV5-4 to TRBJ2-7; 8 nucleotides agree with TRBD1. This CDR3 is 14 amino acids long. With V trimmed by 3 bases and J by 3 bases, 5 bases remained unmatched. Germline CDR1 is SGHNT and CDR2 is YYREEE (reference sequence). Written as DNA, the CDR3 is TGTGCCAGCAGCTGGGGGACAGGAATCTACGAGCAGTACTTC. Its protein product is CASSWGTGIYEQYF.

The CDR3 region has the DNA TGCGCCAGCAGCCAGGGGGGGGGACTAGCGGAGACCCAGTACTTC. Translation: CASSQGGGLAETQYF. This chain connects TRBV5-1 to TRBJ2-5; 10 nucleotides agree with TRBD2. Per germline, CDR1 SGHRS and CDR2 YFSETQ. The ends lost 4 bases at V and 5 bases at J; junction bases unmatched: 8. There are 15 residues in the CDR3. The whole variable domain, remainder taken from reference TRBV5-1 and TRBJ2-5, is KAGVTQTPRYLIKTRGQQVTLSCSPISGHRSVSWYQQTPGQGLQFLFEYFSETQRNKGNFPGRFSGRQFSNSRSEMNVSTLELGDSALYLCASSQGGGLAETQYFGPGTRLLVL.

The chain carries TRBV6-5 and TRBJ1-1, with TRBD1 matching over 7 bases. This CDR3 comprises 13 residues. Trimming removed 6 bases from V and 0 bases from J; junction bases left unmatched: 1. The germline V gene encodes CDR1 MNHEY and CDR2 SVGAGI. CDR3 coding DNA: TGTGCCAGCAGACAGGGGCTGAACACTGAAGCTTTCTTT. Translated, it gives CASRQGLNTEAFF.

J is TRBJ1-3 and V is TRBV6-5, with D possibly matching TRBD1 (6 bases). Germline lookup yields CDR1 MNHEY and CDR2 SVGAGI. Trimming took 10 bases from V and 2 from J, leaving 12 bases between them. This CDR3 has 13 amino acids. CDR3 loop: CATQGRAGNTIYF. CDR3 coding DNA: TGTGCCACCCAGGGGCGCGCTGGAAACACCATATATTTT.

The gene calls are TRBV9 and TRBJ2-5; a possible D gene is TRBD1 (6 bases). CDR1 is SGDLS and CDR2 is YYNGEE in the germline V gene. The CDR3 is made up of 15 amino acids. The V end lost 1 base, the J end lost 1 base, and 11 bases lay between the germline ends. This CDR3 is CASSVLGAVQETQYF. Written as DNA, the CDR3 is TGTGCCAGCAGCGTACTGGGGGCGGTCCAAGAGACCCAGTACTTC.

The V call is TRBV6-1, the J call TRBJ2-7; a possible D gene is TRBD1 (6 bases). Trimming cost V 7 bases and J 4 bases, with 11 bases left between them. This CDR3 is 12 amino acids long. CDR1 is MNHNS, CDR2 SASEGT, per germline. CDR3 protein: CASINREYEQYF. The CDR3 DNA is TGTGCCAGCATTAACAGGGAATACGAGCAGTACTTC.

Of note for this clone: One end of the junction is discordant with germline, which a read error may explain. The chain has TRBV18 and TRBJ2-7, with D perhaps matching TRBD1 (5 bases). This CDR3 has 12 residues. The germline V gene encodes CDR1 KGHSH and CDR2 LQKENI. The CDR3 DNA is TGTGCCAGCTCCGACAGCGCCTACGAACAGTACTTC. Amino acid sequence: CASSDSAYEQYF.

V and J are TRBV18 and TRBJ1-3; D ambiguous. With 9 bases removed from V and 0 bases from J, the gap between germline ends came to 9 bases. The CDR3 contains 13 residues. CDR1 and CDR2 (germline): KGHSH, LQKENI. Here the CDR3 DNA reads TGTGCCAGTGAGCACCTCTCTGGAAACACCATATATTTT. Translation gives CASEHLSGNTIYF.

The chain combines TRBV5-1 with TRBJ2-3; TRBD2 agrees at 13 bases. In germline, CDR1 is SGHRS, CDR2 YFSETQ. The V segment lost 0 bases and the J segment 4 bases; nucleotides outside the gene matches: 5. There are 17 residues in the CDR3. CDR3 amino acids: CASSLALLAGGSDTQYF. The CDR3 nucleotides read TGCGCCAGCAGCTTGGCGTTACTAGCGGGGGGGTCAGATACGCAGTATTTT.

The rearrangement uses TRBV4-1 and TRBJ2-3; D unclear. Germline V gene data show CDR1 as MGHRA and CDR2 as YSYEKL. With 3 bases removed from V and 4 bases from J, the gap between germline ends came to 14 bases. This CDR3 has 15 amino acids. This CDR3 reads CASSQSPFRADTQYF. The DNA of the CDR3 is TGCGCCAGCAGCCAGTCCCCCTTCCGTGCAGATACGCAGTATTTT.

This chain joins TRBV10-1 and TRBJ2-3, with D possibly TRBD2 on 5 matching bases. From germline, CDR1 is WNHNN and CDR2 SYGVQD (reference sequence). The CDR3 runs to 14 residues. V was cut by 8 bases and J by 2 bases, with 14 bases left in between. CDR3 bases: TGCGCCAGCGGGTTAGGACGGGACACAGATACGCAGTATTTT. Its translation is CASGLGRDTDTQYF.

The chain carries TRBV18 and TRBJ1-1, with no clear D. V was clipped by 2 bases and J by 1 base, with 14 bases between them. This CDR3 has 16 residues. CDR1 and CDR2 (germline): KGHSH, LQKENI. The DNA for the CDR3 is TGTGCCAGCTCACCATACTTCGCAGGATCGAACACTGAAGCTTTCTTT. The encoded protein is CASSPYFAGSNTEAFF.

This sequence joins TRBV27 and TRBJ2-7; TRBD1 is a possible D gene (5 bases). The germline V gene encodes CDR1 MNHEY and CDR2 SMNVEV (reference sequence). Deletions cut 7 bases from V and 1 base from J, with 14 bases between. The CDR3 consists of 14 residues. The CDR3 nucleotides are TGTGCCAGCATGATGACAGCTCCATCCTACGAGCAGTACTTC. This encodes CASMMTAPSYEQYF.

The rearrangement joins TRBV6-1 to TRBJ2-3; perhaps TRBD1 as D (6 bases). The CDR3 is made up of 14 amino acids. The V end lost 6 bases, the J end lost 4 bases, and 14 bases lay between the germline ends. Germline CDR1 MNHNS, CDR2 SASEGT. This CDR3 is CASSGQSGADTQYF. The CDR3, as DNA: TGTGCCAGCAGCGGACAGTCAGGCGCAGATACGCAGTATTTT.